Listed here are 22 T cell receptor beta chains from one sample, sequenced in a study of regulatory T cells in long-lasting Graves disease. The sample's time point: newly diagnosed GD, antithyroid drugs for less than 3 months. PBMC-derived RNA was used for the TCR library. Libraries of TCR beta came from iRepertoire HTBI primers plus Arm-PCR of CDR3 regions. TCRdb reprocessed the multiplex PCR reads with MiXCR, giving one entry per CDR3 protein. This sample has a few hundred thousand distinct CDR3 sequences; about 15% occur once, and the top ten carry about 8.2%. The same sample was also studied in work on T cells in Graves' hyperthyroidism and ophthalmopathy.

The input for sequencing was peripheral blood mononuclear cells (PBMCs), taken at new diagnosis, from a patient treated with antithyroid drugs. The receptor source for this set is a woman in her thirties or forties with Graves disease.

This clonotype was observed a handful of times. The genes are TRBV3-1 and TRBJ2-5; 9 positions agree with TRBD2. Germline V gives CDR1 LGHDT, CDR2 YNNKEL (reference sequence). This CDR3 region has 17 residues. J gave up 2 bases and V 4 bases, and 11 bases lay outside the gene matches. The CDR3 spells CASSRRAGGGSQETQYF. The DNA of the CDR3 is TGTGCCAGCAGCCGTCGAGCGGGAGGCGGGAGTCAAGAGACCCAGTACTTC.

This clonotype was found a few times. The CDR3 coding sequence is TGCAGCGTTGAAGTGAATGAAGGTTTCCTTGGTCCAGATACGCAGTATTTT. It encodes CSVEVNEGFLGPDTQYF. The V call is TRBV29-1, the J call TRBJ2-3; D is ambiguous. V was pared by 1 base and J by 4 bases, with 21 bases between. CDR1 SQVTM and CDR2 ANQGSEA come from the germline V gene. The CDR3 length is 17 residues.

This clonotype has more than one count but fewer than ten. CDR3 nucleotides: TGTGCCAGCGGTAGGGCGGGAGGCTGGGGCATGAATACGCAGTATTTT. Amino acid sequence: CASGRAGGWGMNTQYF. The chain is built from TRBV7-2 and TRBJ2-3; TRBD2 matches at 8 bases. The CDR3 runs 16 residues. Germline CDR1 is SGHTA and CDR2 is FQGNSA. The trim removed 8 bases at V and 7 bases at J, leaving 17 bases unmatched.

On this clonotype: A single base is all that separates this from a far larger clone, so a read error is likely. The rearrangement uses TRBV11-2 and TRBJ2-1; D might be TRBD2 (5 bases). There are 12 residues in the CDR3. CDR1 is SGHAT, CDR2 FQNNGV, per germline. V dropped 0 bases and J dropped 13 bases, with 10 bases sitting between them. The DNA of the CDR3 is TGTGCCAGCAGCTTAGATAGGGAGACCCAGTTCTTC. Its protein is CASSLDRETQFF.

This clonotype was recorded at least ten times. The CDR3 DNA reads TGTGCCAGCAGCTTATCCCCTCCGGGCAGGGGGCTTGGGGAGCAGTACTTC. Translating gives CASSLSPPGRGLGEQYF. The genes are TRBV11-2 and TRBJ2-7; TRBD1 matches at 8 bases. The CDR3 is made up of 17 amino acids. Trimming took 2 bases from V and 7 from J; bases not matched to a gene: 16. From germline, CDR1 is SGHAT and CDR2 FQNNGV.

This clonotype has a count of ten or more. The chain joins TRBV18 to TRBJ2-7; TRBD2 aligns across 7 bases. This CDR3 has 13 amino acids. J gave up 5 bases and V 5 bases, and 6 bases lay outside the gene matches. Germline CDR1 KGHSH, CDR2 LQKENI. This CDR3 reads CASSSDGGNEQYF. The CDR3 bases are TGTGCCAGCTCATCCGACGGGGGGAACGAGCAGTACTTC.

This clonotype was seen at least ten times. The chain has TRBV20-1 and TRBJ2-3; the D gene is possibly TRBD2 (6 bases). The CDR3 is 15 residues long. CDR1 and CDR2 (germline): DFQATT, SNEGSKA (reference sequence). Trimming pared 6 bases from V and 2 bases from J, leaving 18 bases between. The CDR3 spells CSALLFGSNTDTQYF. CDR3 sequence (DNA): TGCAGTGCCCTTTTATTCGGGAGTAACACAGATACGCAGTATTTT.

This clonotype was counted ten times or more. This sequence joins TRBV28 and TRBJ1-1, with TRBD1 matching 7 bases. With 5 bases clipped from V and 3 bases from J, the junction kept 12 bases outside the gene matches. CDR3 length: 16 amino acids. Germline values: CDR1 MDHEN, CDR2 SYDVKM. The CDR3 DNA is TGTGCCAGCAGTCCATCGACAGGGTCGTGGGACACTGAAGCTTTCTTT. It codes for CASSPSTGSWDTEAFF.

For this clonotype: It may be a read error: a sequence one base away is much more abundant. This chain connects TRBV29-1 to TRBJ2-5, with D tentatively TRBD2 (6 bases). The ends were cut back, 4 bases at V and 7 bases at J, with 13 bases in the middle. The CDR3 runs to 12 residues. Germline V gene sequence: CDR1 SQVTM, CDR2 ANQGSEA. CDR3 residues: CSVVGEVATQYF. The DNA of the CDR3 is TGCAGCGTTGTCGGGGAGGTGGCGACCCAGTACTTC.

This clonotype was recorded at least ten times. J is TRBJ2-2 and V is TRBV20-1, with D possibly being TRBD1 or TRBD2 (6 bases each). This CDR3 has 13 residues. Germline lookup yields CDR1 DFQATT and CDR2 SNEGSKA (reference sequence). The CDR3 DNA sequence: TGCAGCGGGGAACGACAGGAGGGCGGGGAGCTGTTTTTT. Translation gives CSGERQEGGELFF.

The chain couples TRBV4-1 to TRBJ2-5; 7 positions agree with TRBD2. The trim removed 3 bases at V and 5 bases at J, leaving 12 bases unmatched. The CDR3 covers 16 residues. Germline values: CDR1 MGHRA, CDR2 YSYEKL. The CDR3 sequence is CASSQAGGREMETQYF. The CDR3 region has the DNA TGCGCCAGCAGCCAGGCTGGCGGGCGGGAGATGGAGACCCAGTACTTC.

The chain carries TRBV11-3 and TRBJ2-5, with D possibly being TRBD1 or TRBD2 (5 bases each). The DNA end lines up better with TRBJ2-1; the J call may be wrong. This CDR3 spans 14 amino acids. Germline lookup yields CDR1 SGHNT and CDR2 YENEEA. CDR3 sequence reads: CASSTRDRNNEQFF. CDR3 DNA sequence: TGTGCCAGCAGCACTCGGGACCGTAACAATGAGCAGTTCTTC.

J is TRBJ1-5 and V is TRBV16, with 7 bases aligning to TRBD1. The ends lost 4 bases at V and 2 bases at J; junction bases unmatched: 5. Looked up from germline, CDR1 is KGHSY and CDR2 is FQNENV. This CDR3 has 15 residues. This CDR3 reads CASSPDRAGNQPQHF. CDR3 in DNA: TGTGCCAGCAGCCCCGACAGGGCTGGCAATCAGCCCCAGCATTTT.

CDR3: CASSGTGVNEQYF. DNA for the CDR3: TGTGCCAGCAGCGGGACAGGGGTAAACGAGCAGTACTTC. The chain uses TRBV28 and TRBJ2-7; 10 positions agree with TRBD1. Germline V CDR1 and CDR2: MDHEN, SYDVKM. V lost 6 bases and J lost 5; bases outside the gene matches: 4. CDR3 length equals 13 residues. The full variable domain, rest sourced from reference TRBV28 and TRBJ2-7, is DVKVTQSSRYLVKRTGEKVFLECVQDMDHENMFWYRQDPGLGLRLIYFSYDVKMKEKGDIPEGYSVSREKKERFSLILESASTNQTSMYLCASSGTGVNEQYFGPGTRLTVT.

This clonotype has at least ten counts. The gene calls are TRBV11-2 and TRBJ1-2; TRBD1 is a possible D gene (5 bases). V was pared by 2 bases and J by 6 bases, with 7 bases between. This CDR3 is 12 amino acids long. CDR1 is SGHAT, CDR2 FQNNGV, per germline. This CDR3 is CASSLRGDGYTF. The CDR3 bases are TGTGCCAGCAGCTTAAGGGGAGATGGCTACACCTTC.

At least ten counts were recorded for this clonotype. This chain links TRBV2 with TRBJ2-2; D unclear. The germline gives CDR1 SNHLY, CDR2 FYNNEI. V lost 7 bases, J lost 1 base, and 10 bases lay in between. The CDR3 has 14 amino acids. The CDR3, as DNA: TGTGCCAGCAATTGGGCCGAGAACACCGGGGAGCTGTTTTTT. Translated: CASNWAENTGELFF. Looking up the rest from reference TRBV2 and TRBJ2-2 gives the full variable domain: EPEVTQTPSHQVTQMGQEVILRCVPISNHLYFYWYRQILGQKVEFLVSFYNNEISEKSEIFDDQFSVERPDGSNFTLKIRSTKLEDSAMYFCASNWAENTGELFFGEGSRLTVL.

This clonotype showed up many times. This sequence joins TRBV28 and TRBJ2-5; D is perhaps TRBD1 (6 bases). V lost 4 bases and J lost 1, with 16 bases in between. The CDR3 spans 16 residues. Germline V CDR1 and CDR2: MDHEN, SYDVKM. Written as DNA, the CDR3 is TGTGCCAGCAGTTCCGGCCAGGGGTCTTTCCAAGAGACCCAGTACTTC. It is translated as CASSSGQGSFQETQYF. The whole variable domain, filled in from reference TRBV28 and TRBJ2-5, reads DVKVTQSSRYLVKRTGEKVFLECVQDMDHENMFWYRQDPGLGLRLIYFSYDVKMKEKGDIPEGYSVSREKKERFSLILESASTNQTSMYLCASSSGQGSFQETQYFGPGTRLLVL.

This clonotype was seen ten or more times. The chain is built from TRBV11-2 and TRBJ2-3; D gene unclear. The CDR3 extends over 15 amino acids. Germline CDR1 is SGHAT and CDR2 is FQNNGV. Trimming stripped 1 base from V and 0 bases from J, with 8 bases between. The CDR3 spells CASSLGRSSTDTQYF. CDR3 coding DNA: TGTGCCAGCAGCTTAGGCAGGTCTAGCACAGATACGCAGTATTTT.

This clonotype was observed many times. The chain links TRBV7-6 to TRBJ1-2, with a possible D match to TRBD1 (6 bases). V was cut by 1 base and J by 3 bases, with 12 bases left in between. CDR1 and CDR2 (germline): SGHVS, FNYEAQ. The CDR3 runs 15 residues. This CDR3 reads CASSLEAGVDYGYTF. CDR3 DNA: TGTGCCAGCAGCTTAGAGGCAGGGGTAGACTATGGCTACACCTTC. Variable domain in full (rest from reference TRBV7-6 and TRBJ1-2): GAGVSQSPRYKVTKRGQDVALRCDPISGHVSLYWYRQALGQGPEFLTYFNYEAQQDKSGLPNDRFSAERPEGSISTLTIQRTEQRDSAMYRCASSLEAGVDYGYTFGSGTRLTVV.

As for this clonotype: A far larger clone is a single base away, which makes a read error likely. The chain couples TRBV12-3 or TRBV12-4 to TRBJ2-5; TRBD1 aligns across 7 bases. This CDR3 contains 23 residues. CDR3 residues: CASSLQYTAYRDRVMRYQETQCF. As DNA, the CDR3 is TGTGCCAGCAGTTTACAGTACACCGCATACCGGGACAGAGTTATGCGGTATCAAGAGACCCAGTGCTTC.

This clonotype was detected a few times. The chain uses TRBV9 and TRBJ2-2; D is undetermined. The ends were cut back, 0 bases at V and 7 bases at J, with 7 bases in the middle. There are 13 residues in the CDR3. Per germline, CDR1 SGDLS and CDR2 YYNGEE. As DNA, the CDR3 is TGTGCCAGCAGCGTAGGATCTCGCGGGGAGCTGTTTTTT. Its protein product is CASSVGSRGELFF.

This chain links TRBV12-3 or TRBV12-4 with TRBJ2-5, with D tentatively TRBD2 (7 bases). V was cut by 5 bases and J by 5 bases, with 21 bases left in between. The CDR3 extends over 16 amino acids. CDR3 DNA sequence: TGTGCCAGCAGTCCAGGGGTAGGCGGGAGTGGGGAGACCCAGTACTTC. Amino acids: CASSPGVGGSGETQYF.